This T cell receptor (beta chain) was recovered during a study of blood T cell repertoires in COVID-19 (dated by TCRdb to the early 2020s). Regarding the research as a whole: Samples from collaborators originated in the United States, Italy and Spain and spanned both the acute and convalescent phases of COVID-19. The repertoires were released in a freely available public database intended as a resource for research on the immune response to SARS-CoV-2. The material from the prospective study consisted of cDNA or gDNA derived from T cells, B-cell-depleted T cells, or PBMCs. Sample metadata almost always included a de-identified subject ID, COVID-19 status, age in years and sex. Deeply sampled blood TCRbeta repertoires from subjects exposed to, actively infected with, or recovered from COVID-19 were included in the dataset. Where available, HLA class I and class II types were taken from metadata supplied by the sample provider and were not determined by assay-based typing. Samples came from the ongoing ImmuneRACE study (first 160 participants) plus 1,254 subjects from 6 global collaborators. General study outcomes and caveats: The amount of clinical and demographic metadata varied by source and participant and was provided uncurated.

Reading the germline V gene (reference sequence) gives CDR1 SGHNT and CDR2 YYREEE. V and J are truncated by 0 bases and 0 bases respectively, leaving an intervening sequence of 7 bases. The CDR3 has 14 amino acids, counting the end cysteine and phenylalanine. Only the CDR3 region is kept as DNA, spanning 42 bases read in frame from base 1. The collaborating institutions used their own protocols to collect whole blood in K2EDTA tubes. For TCRbeta analysis, collaborator samples were shipped as frozen whole blood, as isolated PBMCs, or as DNA extracted from either sample type. TCRbeta CDR3 regions were amplified from genomic DNA by means of the immunoSEQ Assay, a bias-controlled multiplex PCR. On the study's bioinformatics: The number of nucleated cells in each sample was estimated from the amplification of reference gene primers within the assay. To quantify the absolute abundance of each unique TCRbeta CDR3 rearrangement, sequence reads were collapsed and filtered. For each sample, productive Simpson clonality was calculated as the square root of Simpson's diversity index across productive rearrangements. The source is immuneACCESS, and TCRdb retained only in-frame sequences with V and J called. Part of the clones is not carried over; for the studies checked, unresolved V genes explain less than half of this, and the remainder is unexplained. The D gene and trimming were derived from the DNA, and the V and J assignments and clone size from that table. Recorded for this sample are about 150,000 clones; over 70% of them occurred a single time. 2% to 2.5% of the sample belongs to the ten largest clones.

A word on this clone: The antigen this receptor binds is unknown. The record has no base qualities; no much larger clone is one base away.

The TCR was taken from a man in his forties or fifties with active COVID-19. Sequencing used peripheral blood. In this chain, TRBV5-4 is recombined with TRBJ2-7, with no D gene named confidently. The bases read TGTGCCAGCAGCTTGGACGTAGACTCCTACGAGCAGTACTTC. The resulting protein is CASSLDVDSYEQYF.